A selection of T cell receptor beta chains follows, all from one sample in a study of cytomegalovirus exposure and HLA in healthy donors. Data came from immunoSEQ multiplex PCR; TCRdb stores just in-frame clones and leaves some out. In the table there are under 200,000 clones, roughly 70% of which are singletons. Sequenced sample: PBMCs. The receptors here all came from a woman aged 25-40 years in good health and CMV-seronegative. The CDR3 runs from the conserved cysteine through the conserved F or W. The order of the fields is V gene, J gene, D gene, clone size, CDR3 protein, CDR3 DNA. D genes are given only for firm matches. Clone size is not always given. Where it is, it says once, few, many or a class for expanded clones.

v_call: TRBV7-6; j_call: TRBJ2-5; d_call: TRBD2; clone_size: .; cdr3_aa: CASSRTSGGETQYF; cdr3_nt: TGTGCCAGCAGCCGAACTAGCGGCGGAGAGACCCAGTACTTC
v_call: TRBV7-9; j_call: TRBJ2-3; d_call: .; clone_size: .; cdr3_aa: CASSLGGLPDVTDTQYF; cdr3_nt: TGTGCCAGCAGCTTAGGGGGACTCCCGGACGTCACAGATACGCAGTATTTT
v_call: TRBV5-6; j_call: TRBJ1-2; d_call: TRBD1; clone_size: .; cdr3_aa: CASSFDRVDGYTF; cdr3_nt: TGTGCCAGCAGCTTCGACAGGGTGGATGGCTACACCTTC
v_call: TRBV9; j_call: TRBJ2-5; d_call: TRBD2; clone_size: few; cdr3_aa: CASSVGSYGGGGAETQYF; cdr3_nt: TGTGCCAGCAGCGTAGGATCTTACGGTGGCGGGGGGGCGGAGACCCAGTACTTC
v_call: TRBV27; j_call: TRBJ2-7; d_call: TRBD2; clone_size: .; cdr3_aa: CASSLSGPSYEQYF; cdr3_nt: TGTGCCAGCAGTCTTAGCGGGCCCTCCTACGAGCAGTACTTC
v_call: TRBV5-1; j_call: TRBJ2-5; d_call: TRBD1; clone_size: .; cdr3_aa: CASSWTGGRETQYF; cdr3_nt: TGCGCCAGCAGCTGGACAGGGGGCCGGGAGACCCAGTACTTC
v_call: TRBV5-6; j_call: TRBJ1-4; d_call: TRBD1; clone_size: .; cdr3_aa: CASSQGGAGGPPTNEKLFF; cdr3_nt: TGTGCCAGCAGCCAGGGGGGGGCAGGGGGCCCTCCGACTAATGAAAAACTGTTTTTT
v_call: TRBV6-4; j_call: TRBJ1-4; d_call: .; clone_size: medium-sized; cdr3_aa: CASAETANEKLFF; cdr3_nt: TGTGCCAGCGCGGAGACAGCTAATGAAAAACTGTTTTTT
v_call: TRBV19; j_call: TRBJ2-7; d_call: .; clone_size: .; cdr3_aa: CASSPRQVISYEQYF; cdr3_nt: TGTGCCAGTAGTCCAAGACAGGTGATATCCTACGAGCAGTACTTC
v_call: TRBV4-1; j_call: TRBJ2-3; d_call: .; clone_size: .; cdr3_aa: CASSQDPAGSTDTQYF; cdr3_nt: TGCGCCAGCAGCCAAGATCCGGCGGGGAGCACAGATACGCAGTATTTT
v_call: TRBV5-8; j_call: TRBJ1-5; d_call: .; clone_size: once; cdr3_aa: CASSFGTSELEAQHF; cdr3_nt: TGTGCCAGCAGCTTCGGGACAAGCGAGCTTGAGGCCCAGCATTTT
v_call: TRBV2; j_call: TRBJ2-1; d_call: .; clone_size: once; cdr3_aa: CASREGLYEQFF; cdr3_nt: TGTGCCAGCAGGGAGGGCCTCTATGAGCAGTTCTTC
v_call: TRBV7-2; j_call: TRBJ2-3; d_call: .; clone_size: .; cdr3_aa: CASSLGGRVSDTQYF; cdr3_nt: TGTGCCAGCAGCTTAGGAGGCAGGGTATCGGATACGCAGTACTTT
v_call: TRBV2; j_call: TRBJ1-2; d_call: .; clone_size: .; cdr3_aa: CASSGLQPYGYTF; cdr3_nt: TGTGCCAGCAGCGGTCTACAGCCCTATGGCTACACCTTC
v_call: TRBV7-3; j_call: TRBJ2-3; d_call: TRBD2; clone_size: .; cdr3_aa: CASSLVAGYTDTQYF; cdr3_nt: TGTGCCAGCAGCTTAGTAGCGGGATACACAGATACGCAGTATTTT
v_call: TRBV6-1; j_call: TRBJ1-2; d_call: TRBD1; clone_size: once; cdr3_aa: CASSEGTGTGGYGYTF; cdr3_nt: TGTGCCAGCAGTGAAGGAACCGGGACAGGGGGCTATGGCTACACCTTC
v_call: TRBV6-6; j_call: TRBJ2-4; d_call: TRBD2; clone_size: .; cdr3_aa: CASSFGGSGGIQYF; cdr3_nt: TGTGCCAGCAGTTTTGGGGGGAGCGGGGGCATTCAGTACTTC
v_call: TRBV18; j_call: TRBJ1-1; d_call: .; clone_size: .; cdr3_aa: CAARQALNTEAFF; cdr3_nt: TGTGCCGCTCGACAGGCACTGAACACTGAAGCTTTCTTT
v_call: TRBV30; j_call: TRBJ2-7; d_call: .; clone_size: .; cdr3_aa: CAWSVGRKNYEQYF; cdr3_nt: TGTGCCTGGAGTGTTGGCAGGAAAAACTACGAGCAGTACTTC
v_call: TRBV2; j_call: TRBJ2-5; d_call: TRBD2; clone_size: .; cdr3_aa: CVSRLAGRIVYF; cdr3_nt: TGTGTCAGCAGATTAGCGGGTCGGATAGTTTACTTC
v_call: TRBV4-2; j_call: TRBJ1-1; d_call: .; clone_size: few; cdr3_aa: CASSQDLGGSMNTEAFF; cdr3_nt: TGTGCCAGCAGCCAAGATCTAGGCGGCAGCATGAACACTGAAGCTTTCTTT
v_call: TRBV7-2; j_call: TRBJ2-5; d_call: TRBD2; clone_size: .; cdr3_aa: CASSLRTSGGGTQYF; cdr3_nt: TGTGCCAGCAGCCTCCGGACTAGCGGGGGGGGGACCCAGTACTTC
v_call: TRBV4-1; j_call: TRBJ2-7; d_call: TRBD2; clone_size: .; cdr3_aa: CASSQEYPPSGAAYEQYF; cdr3_nt: TGCGCCAGCAGCCAAGAGTACCCCCCGAGCGGGGCCGCCTACGAGCAGTACTTC
v_call: TRBV27; j_call: TRBJ2-7; d_call: .; clone_size: .; cdr3_aa: CASRAFRDNYEQYF; cdr3_nt: TGTGCCAGCAGAGCCTTCCGGGACAACTACGAGCAGTACTTC
v_call: TRBV2; j_call: TRBJ1-5; d_call: .; clone_size: .; cdr3_aa: CASSETRYQPQHF; cdr3_nt: TGTGCCAGCAGTGAAACGAGGTATCAGCCCCAGCATTTT
v_call: TRBV11-2; j_call: TRBJ1-1; d_call: .; clone_size: .; cdr3_aa: CASSLALGFTGLGPEAFF; cdr3_nt: TGTGCCAGCAGCTTAGCCCTGGGTTTCACAGGGCTCGGTCCTGAAGCTTTCTTT
v_call: TRBV5-6; j_call: TRBJ1-2; d_call: .; clone_size: .; cdr3_aa: CASSLERNYGYTF; cdr3_nt: TGTGCCAGCAGCTTGGAGCGGAACTATGGCTACACCTTC
v_call: TRBV13; j_call: TRBJ2-7; d_call: .; clone_size: few; cdr3_aa: CASSLEGGGDEQYF; cdr3_nt: TGTGCCAGCAGCTTAGAGGGGGGAGGGGACGAGCAGTACTTC
v_call: TRBV4-3; j_call: TRBJ2-1; d_call: TRBD2; clone_size: .; cdr3_aa: CASSQDSRLAGSNEQFF; cdr3_nt: TGCGCCAGCAGCCAAGATTCGAGACTAGCGGGGTCCAATGAGCAGTTCTTC
v_call: TRBV4-1; j_call: TRBJ1-6; d_call: .; clone_size: .; cdr3_aa: CASSRSALGSNSPLHF; cdr3_nt: TGCGCCAGCAGCCGATCCGCGTTGGGCAGTAATTCACCCCTCCACTTT
v_call: TRBV5-1; j_call: TRBJ2-7; d_call: .; clone_size: .; cdr3_aa: CASSFLSDTYEQYF; cdr3_nt: TGCGCCAGCAGCTTCCTAAGCGATACCTACGAGCAGTACTTC
v_call: TRBV19; j_call: TRBJ1-4; d_call: .; clone_size: .; cdr3_aa: CASSIQGSDEKLFF; cdr3_nt: TGTGCCAGTAGTATACAGGGATCAGATGAAAAACTGTTTTTT
v_call: TRBV19; j_call: TRBJ2-7; d_call: TRBD1; clone_size: .; cdr3_aa: CASSLAGGASYEQYF; cdr3_nt: TGTGCCAGTAGTCTGGCAGGGGGCGCGTCGTACGAGCAGTACTTC
v_call: TRBV7-6; j_call: TRBJ2-7; d_call: .; clone_size: .; cdr3_aa: CASSPMEEGATYEQYF; cdr3_nt: TGTGCCAGCAGCCCAATGGAGGAGGGCGCGACCTACGAGCAGTACTTC
v_call: TRBV2; j_call: TRBJ1-2; d_call: .; clone_size: .; cdr3_aa: CASGAAQIYGYTF; cdr3_nt: TGTGCCAGCGGAGCGGCTCAGATTTATGGCTACACCTTC
v_call: TRBV18; j_call: TRBJ2-1; d_call: TRBD2; clone_size: .; cdr3_aa: CASSPVAGGFNEQFF; cdr3_nt: TGTGCCAGCTCACCGGTGGCGGGGGGGTTCAATGAGCAGTTCTTC
v_call: TRBV2; j_call: TRBJ2-5; d_call: TRBD1; clone_size: .; cdr3_aa: CARQGAQYF; cdr3_nt: TGTGCCAGACAGGGGGCCCAGTACTTC
v_call: TRBV6-1; j_call: TRBJ2-5; d_call: .; clone_size: .; cdr3_aa: CASSARRLQETQYF; cdr3_nt: TGTGCCAGCAGTGCCCGGAGACTCCAAGAGACCCAGTACTTC
v_call: TRBV5-1; j_call: TRBJ2-3; d_call: TRBD2; clone_size: .; cdr3_aa: CASSLSGLAGATDTQYF; cdr3_nt: TGCGCCAGCAGCTTGTCGGGACTAGCGGGAGCCACAGATACGCAGTATTTT
v_call: TRBV4-1; j_call: TRBJ2-1; d_call: .; clone_size: .; cdr3_aa: CASSKGGPSYNEQFF; cdr3_nt: TGCGCCAGCAGCAAGGGGGGGCCTTCCTACAATGAGCAGTTCTTC
v_call: TRBV6-5; j_call: TRBJ2-7; d_call: .; clone_size: .; cdr3_aa: CACSYDTNSPYEQYF; cdr3_nt: TGTGCCTGCAGTTACGACACGAACTCGCCCTACGAGCAGTACTTC
v_call: TRBV9; j_call: TRBJ2-3; d_call: TRBD2; clone_size: .; cdr3_aa: CASSVGGLATDTQYF; cdr3_nt: TGTGCCAGCAGCGTAGGGGGACTAGCGACAGATACGCAGTATTTT
v_call: TRBV18; j_call: TRBJ2-3; d_call: .; clone_size: .; cdr3_aa: CASSPTGEVVTQYF; cdr3_nt: TGTGCCAGCTCACCAACGGGAGAGGTTGTTACGCAGTATTTT
v_call: TRBV7-2; j_call: TRBJ2-7; d_call: .; clone_size: .; cdr3_aa: CASSLSQTYEQYF; cdr3_nt: TGTGCCAGCAGCTTATCGCAGACCTACGAGCAGTACTTC
v_call: TRBV5-6; j_call: TRBJ2-1; d_call: TRBD2; clone_size: .; cdr3_aa: CASSLGLAAYNEQFF; cdr3_nt: TGTGCCAGCAGCTTGGGACTAGCGGCCTACAATGAGCAGTTCTTC
v_call: TRBV9; j_call: TRBJ1-1; d_call: TRBD1; clone_size: .; cdr3_aa: CASSVGTGTGATEAFF; cdr3_nt: TGTGCCAGCAGCGTGGGGACAGGGACAGGGGCCACTGAAGCTTTCTTT
v_call: TRBV9; j_call: TRBJ2-1; d_call: TRBD2; clone_size: .; cdr3_aa: CASSVESSGGYNEQFF; cdr3_nt: TGTGCCAGCAGCGTAGAGAGTAGCGGGGGATACAATGAGCAGTTCTTC
v_call: TRBV6-6; j_call: TRBJ2-7; d_call: .; clone_size: .; cdr3_aa: CASRSGVGRSLYEQYF; cdr3_nt: TGTGCCAGCAGATCTGGAGTGGGGCGATCGCTTTACGAGCAGTACTTC
v_call: TRBV4-2; j_call: TRBJ2-1; d_call: TRBD2; clone_size: once; cdr3_aa: CASSQESLAGRNDNEQFF; cdr3_nt: TGTGCCAGCAGCCAAGAGTCCCTAGCGGGGAGAAATGACAATGAGCAGTTCTTC
v_call: TRBV18; j_call: TRBJ2-3; d_call: .; clone_size: .; cdr3_aa: CASSPPSGDEQYF; cdr3_nt: TGTGCCAGCTCACCCCCTTCGGGAGACGAGCAGTATTTT
v_call: TRBV21-1; j_call: TRBJ2-3; d_call: .; clone_size: .; cdr3_aa: CASILTGRYTDTQYF; cdr3_nt: TGTGCCAGCATCTTGACTGGCCGGTACACAGATACGCAGTATTTT